This T cell receptor (beta chain) was obtained from a study of OX40 agonist ivuxolimab in advanced cancers. About the research overall: An anti-OX40 (CD134) antibody with agonistic activity, ivuxolimab, was administered to patients. Enrolled patients in dose escalation had cancers that were hepatocellular carcinoma, melanoma, renal cell or head and neck cancer.

General observations from the study: On average, a greater number of expanded clones characterised CD8+ T cells relative to CD4+.

The CDR3 covers 16 residues. V was cut by 0 bases and J by 6 bases, with 15 bases left in between. Germline-derived CDR1 and CDR2 are GTSNPN and SVGIG (reference sequence). The protocol was immunoSEQ multiplex PCR, while the TCRdb copy is restricted to in-frame clones and leaves out a portion. The table includes just over 60,000 clones, about nine tenths detected once. About this clone: The antigen is undetermined.

The V call is TRBV30, the J call TRBJ1-6; D possibly corresponds to TRBD1 (5 bases). The TCR sequence derives from an adult with an advanced solid tumor such as melanoma, head and neck, liver or kidney cancer. The sample was CD4+ or CD8+ T cells sorted from blood, taken in a trial of the OX40 agonist ivuxolimab. CDR3 in DNA: TGTGCCTGGAGTGTATTCGGGGGAGGTTCTAATTCACCCCTCCACTTT. This codes for CAWSVFGGGSNSPLHF.